The 9 T cell receptor beta chains below were found in one sample sequenced in a study of beta chain features in type 1 diabetes. Study-wide points: Type 1 diabetes patients had TCRB CDR3s that were shorter (moderately but significantly so) in all four CD4+ subsets.

For these receptors, no antigen is known. What was sequenced were expressed TCRB transcripts, since all of the isolated RNA had been reverse transcribed. Assay used: immunoSEQ multiplex PCR; TCRdb lists only in-frame clones, some missing. This table has hundreds of thousands of clones, around 12% appearing once. Input material: naive CD4+ T cells from blood. Source of these receptors: a woman younger than 35 with type 1 diabetes.

This clone was found a few times. The rearrangement uses TRBV9 and TRBJ1-3; D unclear. This CDR3 has 14 residues. Trimming took 5 bases from V and 5 from J, leaving 14 bases between them. CDR1 and CDR2 from the germline V gene are SGDLS and YYNGEE. CDR3 sequence: CASSPGELRNTIYF. In DNA form, the CDR3 reads TGTGCCAGCAGTCCCGGTGAATTGAGAAACACCATATATTTT.

The V call is TRBV19, the J call TRBJ2-1; 8 bases match TRBD2. CDR3 length equals 15 residues. In germline, CDR1 is LNHDA, CDR2 SQIVND (reference sequence). V shed 7 bases and J 11 bases; nucleotides not matched to a gene: 16. CDR3 in amino acids: CASNLGLATPGQQFF. DNA for the CDR3: TGTGCCAGTAACCTAGGACTAGCCACCCCTGGGCAGCAGTTCTTC.

This clone was seen more than once but under ten times. This sequence joins TRBV9 and TRBJ2-2; 7 bases match TRBD2. Germline CDR1 is SGDLS and CDR2 is YYNGEE. The CDR3 is 16 residues long. J was trimmed by 3 bases and V by 4 bases; bases with no gene match: 9. The CDR3 region has the DNA TGTGCCAGCAGCTGGGGGGGGAGAGAGGACACCGGGGAGCTGTTTTTT. Its translation: CASSWGGREDTGELFF. Based on the CDR3 plus reference TRBV9 and TRBJ2-2, the full variable domain is DSGVTQTPKHLITATGQRVTLRCSPRSGDLSVYWYQQSLDQGLQFLIQYYNGEERAKGNILERFSAQQFPDLHSELNLSSLELGDSALYFCASSWGGREDTGELFFGEGSRLTVL.

This rearrangement joins TRBV4-3 to TRBJ1-2, with 10 positions matching TRBD1. V lost 3 bases, J lost 1 base, and 11 bases stayed unmatched. Looked up from germline, CDR1 is LGHNA and CDR2 is YSLEER. The CDR3 covers 18 residues. This CDR3 is CASSQQIRTGGGNYGYTF. CDR3 nucleotides: TGCGCCAGCAGCCAGCAGATACGGACAGGGGGAGGTAACTATGGCTACACCTTC.

This clone showed up just a few times. V usage is TRBV5-4 and J usage is TRBJ2-3; D call uncertain. V lost 2 bases to trimming and J lost 0 bases, with 7 bases between them. The CDR3 has 14 amino acids. CDR1 is SGHNT and CDR2 is YYREEE in the germline V gene (reference sequence). The CDR3 region has the DNA TGTGCCAGCAGCTTCCACGGGAGCACAGATACGCAGTATTTT. Translated, it gives CASSFHGSTDTQYF.

The CDR3 reads CSARQPGQRILKPYNEQFF. The CDR3 DNA follows: TGCAGCGCACGACAACCGGGACAGAGAATCCTGAAACCCTACAATGAGCAGTTCTTC. J is TRBJ2-1 and V is TRBV29-1; the match to TRBD1 covers 7 bases. After removal of 7 bases from V and 2 bases from J, the junction contained 23 bases not matched to a gene. The CDR3 runs to 19 residues. Germline V CDR1 and CDR2: SQVTM, ANQGSEA.

The genes are TRBV28 and TRBJ1-1, with D uncertain. Germline V gene data show CDR1 as MDHEN and CDR2 as SYDVKM. V was clipped by 10 bases and J by 4 bases, with 10 bases between them. The CDR3 totals 11 residues. Here the CDR3 reads CATLAPTEAFF. The CDR3 DNA sequence: TGTGCCACCCTAGCCCCCACTGAAGCTTTCTTT.

This clone has just a few counts. This chain uses TRBV11-2 with TRBJ2-7, with a tentative D call TRBD1 (5 bases). Trimming left V 5 bases short and J 7 bases short, with 24 bases between. The CDR3 consists of 16 residues. Germline CDR1 is SGHAT and CDR2 is FQNNGV. CDR3 amino acids: CASSPVTGRFLEEQYF. CDR3 DNA sequence: TGTGCCAGCAGCCCTGTAACAGGAAGGTTTTTGGAGGAGCAGTACTTC.

This clone occurred a few times. V usage is TRBV7-2 and J usage is TRBJ2-1, with 13 bases lining up with TRBD2. This CDR3 spans 16 amino acids. Germline trimming cut 5 bases from V and 5 bases from J; bases unmatched to any gene: 6. Per the germline V gene, CDR1 is SGHTA and CDR2 is FQGNSA. CDR3 nucleotide sequence: TGTGCCAGCAGCGTCAGACTAGCGGGGGGCCACAATGAGCAGTTCTTC. Protein product: CASSVRLAGGHNEQFF.